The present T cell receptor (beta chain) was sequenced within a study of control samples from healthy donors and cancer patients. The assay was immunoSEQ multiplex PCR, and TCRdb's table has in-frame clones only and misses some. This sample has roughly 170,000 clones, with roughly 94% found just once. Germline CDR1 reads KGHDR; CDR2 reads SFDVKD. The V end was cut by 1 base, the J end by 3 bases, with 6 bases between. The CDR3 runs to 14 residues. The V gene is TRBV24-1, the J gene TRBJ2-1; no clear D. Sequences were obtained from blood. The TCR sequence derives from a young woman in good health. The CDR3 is CATSDFSGYNEQFF. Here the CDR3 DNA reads TGTGCCACCAGTGATTTCTCGGGCTACAATGAGCAGTTCTTC.